This T cell receptor beta chain originates from a study of cytomegalovirus exposure and HLA in healthy donors. Turning to this clone: What it recognizes is unknown.

In the PCR, 60 Vbeta and 13 Jbeta primers were used. TCRdb's table, derived via immunoSEQ multiplex PCR, lists solely in-frame clones and lacks some. The sample consists of 150,000 to 200,000 clones, about 86% of them appearing once. Points from the study as a whole: TRBV6-2, TRBV6-3 and some other V segments were unresolvable in 87-base-pair reads.

In germline, CDR1 is SGDLS, CDR2 YYNGEE. The CDR3 has 16 residues. The ends lost 2 bases at V and 4 bases at J; junction bases unmatched: 8. The receptor was derived from a woman aged 18 to 35 in good health and CMV-seropositive. Input material: PBMCs. The gene calls are TRBV9 and TRBJ1-3; TRBD1 agrees at 8 bases. The CDR3 protein is CASSVEQGARGNTIYF. The CDR3 nucleotides are TGTGCCAGCAGCGTCGAGCAGGGGGCGCGGGGAAACACCATATATTTT.